Listed below are T cell receptor beta chains from one sample, sequenced in a study of T-cell reconstitution after alpha-beta-depleted transplantation in children. TCRdb re-called the PCR reads with MiXCR, one entry per CDR3 protein. Among roughly 52,000 distinct CDR3 sequences listed, around 5.9% were seen once. The sequenced sample was PBMCs, mostly from graft donor cells, obtained 60 days after TCRalphabeta/CD19-depleted stem cell transplant. These receptors all stem from a female patient aged 2-9 years who had a stem cell transplant for aplastic anemia, so the T cells may come from the graft donor. The CDR3 runs from the conserved cysteine through the conserved F or W. D genes are given only for firm matches. Only some rows state a clone size, as once, few, many or a class for expanded clones.

v_call	clone_size	d_call	j_call	cdr3_nt	cdr3_aa
TRBV20-1	many	TRBD1	TRBJ1-2	TGCAGTGCTAGCGCAGGGGGTGGCTACACCTTC	CSASAGGGYTF
TRBV27	many	.	TRBJ2-3	TGTGCCAGCAGTTATTGGGGGGGCCGTAGCACAGATACGCAGTATTTT	CASSYWGGRSTDTQYF
TRBV5-1	many	.	TRBJ2-7	TGCGCCAGCAGCTTGGTGGGCCCCCTTAACGAGCAGTACTTC	CASSLVGPLNEQYF
TRBV3-1	many	.	TRBJ2-1	TGTGCCAGCAGCCGAGTCAATGAGCAGTTCTTC	CASSRVNEQFF
TRBV29-1	many	.	TRBJ1-2	TGCAGCGTTGAGTACAGCCGAGCTAACTATGGCTACACCTTC	CSVEYSRANYGYTF
TRBV9	many	.	TRBJ2-3	TGTGCCAGCAGCGTGGAGTTAGATACGCAGTATTTT	CASSVELDTQYF
TRBV28	few	TRBD2	TRBJ2-1	TGTGCCAGCAGTTTAGCAGCGGGGGGGCGGGGTGAGCAGTTCTTC	CASSLAAGGRGEQFF
TRBV28	few	.	TRBJ2-6	TGTGCCAGCGGGGGGGGCGCCGGGGCCAACGTCCTGACTTTC	CASGGGAGANVLTF
TRBV6-1	few	TRBD1	TRBJ2-7	TGTGCCAGCAGTCTCTACAGGGGAAGCGAGCAGTACTTC	CASSLYRGSEQYF
TRBV7-7	few	TRBD1	TRBJ1-1	TGTGCCAGCAGCCCGACAGGGGGCCAAGGGACTGAAGCTTTCTTT	CASSPTGGQGTEAFF
TRBV28	.	.	TRBJ1-1	TGTGCCAGCAGTTTTATGGGGGGCACTGAAGCTTTCTTT	CASSFMGGTEAFF
TRBV20-1	many	.	TRBJ2-7	TGCAGTGCTGGTAGAAGGGAGGTATACGAGCAGTACTTC	CSAGRREVYEQYF
TRBV2	.	.	TRBJ2-7	TGTGCCAGCAGGGGGGTGAGCTCCTACGAGCAGTACTTC	CASRGVSSYEQYF
TRBV6-2/TRBV6-3	many	.	TRBJ1-5	TGTGCCAGCAGTCTGTTCCCAAATCAGCCCCAGCATTTT	CASSLFPNQPQHF
TRBV20-1	few	.	TRBJ1-6	TGCAGTGCTACCCGCACGTCCGGGACAAATAATTCACCCCTCCACTTT	CSATRTSGTNNSPLHF
TRBV13	many	TRBD2	TRBJ2-1	TGTGCCAGCAGCCAGAGCGGGAGGGTGTATAATGAGCAGTTCTTC	CASSQSGRVYNEQFF
TRBV21-1	.	.	TRBJ2-7	TGTGCCAGCAGCAAAGTACGGGACAGGGGACCTCCCTACGAGCAGTACTTC	CASSKVRDRGPPYEQYF
TRBV20-1	many	.	TRBJ1-4	TGCAGTGCTAGAGAAGACGGGAGGGAAAAACTGTTTTTT	CSAREDGREKLFF
TRBV27	many	TRBD1	TRBJ1-5	TGTGCCAGCAGTCAGGGACAGGGGGCTGGCAATCAGCCCCAGCATTTT	CASSQGQGAGNQPQHF
TRBV5-1	many	TRBD1	TRBJ1-4	TGCGCCAGCAGCTTTGACAGGGGGCAAGAAAAACTGTTTTTT	CASSFDRGQEKLFF
TRBV9	many	TRBD2	TRBJ2-3	TGTGCCAGCAGCGATAGCGGGATTATCGCAGATACGCAGTATTTT	CASSDSGIIADTQYF
TRBV11-3	few	.	TRBJ1-1	TGTGCCAGCAGCGCGGGAGTGGGGATGAACACTGAAGCTTTCTTT	CASSAGVGMNTEAFF
TRBV28	many	TRBD1	TRBJ2-1	TGTGCCAGCAGTTTAACAGGGGGTTGGTACAATGAGCAGTTCTTC	CASSLTGGWYNEQFF
TRBV3-1	many	.	TRBJ2-7	TGTGCCAGCAGCCAAGGCGTCTACGAGCAGTACTTC	CASSQGVYEQYF
TRBV12-3/TRBV12-4	many	.	TRBJ1-1	TGTGCCAGCAGTTTGGGAGGGCCTGAAGCTTTCTTT	CASSLGGPEAFF
TRBV12-3/TRBV12-4	many	.	TRBJ2-5	TGTGCCAGCGGTCCCTTGGGACTCGACCAAGAGACCCAGTACTTC	CASGPLGLDQETQYF
TRBV6-5	few	.	TRBJ1-1	TGTGCCAGCAGTCCGCAGTCCATAAACACTGAAGCTTTCTTT	CASSPQSINTEAFF
TRBV5-4	.	TRBD1	TRBJ1-2	TGTGCCAGCAGCTTACCGGGACAGGGGATTAACTATGGCTACACCTTC	CASSLPGQGINYGYTF
TRBV4-2	many	.	TRBJ1-5	TGTGCCAGCAGCCAAGGAGATCAGCCCCAGCATTTT	CASSQGDQPQHF
TRBV6-5	few	TRBD1	TRBJ2-5	TGTGCCAGCAGCTTAGGGGGCAAAGGGGAGACCCAGTACTTC	CASSLGGKGETQYF
TRBV5-1	many	TRBD1	TRBJ2-1	TGCGCCAGCAGCTTGGCTCCCCGGGGACAGCTGAGTGAGCAGTTCTTC	CASSLAPRGQLSEQFF
TRBV7-9	many	TRBD2	TRBJ2-1	TGTGCCAGCAGCTCCCATAGCGGGAGGGCCATCAATGAGCAGTTCTTC	CASSSHSGRAINEQFF